This T cell receptor beta chain was retrieved from a study of blood T cell dynamics during melanoma immunotherapy. Germline lookup yields CDR1 SGHNT and CDR2 YYREEE (reference sequence). V shed 0 bases, J shed 5 bases, and the junction held 6 bases outside the gene matches. The CDR3 is 16 amino acids. Described time point: pre-treatment baseline. Some clones are missing from TCRdb's copy, which holds only in-frame ones; the method was immunoSEQ multiplex PCR. The data contain 8,500 to 11,000 clones, 85% to 90% of them singletons. The source was blood, collected from a patient treated with checkpoint blockade. This TCR came from a human donor with melanoma. The V gene is TRBV5-4, the J gene TRBJ2-3, with 10 bases identical to TRBD2. The DNA for the CDR3 is TGTGCCAGCAGCTTGGCCCTAGCGGGAGCGTTAGATACGCAGTATTTT. It encodes CASSLALAGALDTQYF.